In this sample, the clone carrying this TCR beta chain turned up a few times. No antigen is known for it. This sample was included in a study of blood T cells in healthy people across ages. The study, taken as a whole, reports: A strong correlation between TCR beta diversity and naive T cell percentage was seen.

Sample-barcoded 5' priming and a J-beta primer mix drove a second PCR of roughly 6 to 12 cycles. TCRdb reanalysed the 5' RACE reads using MiXCR and keeps one entry per CDR3 protein. Of about 670,000 distinct CDR3 sequences listed, around 52% are singletons. This clonotype was sampled from a woman older than 75 in good health. Sequencing was carried out using blood.

CDR3 sequence: CASSVVGGLDGELFF. CDR3 DNA sequence: TGTGCCAGCAGCGTAGTCGGGGGGCTGGACGGGGAGCTGTTTTTT. The chain combines TRBV9 with TRBJ2-2; maybe TRBD2 (7 bases). The germline V gene encodes CDR1 SGDLS and CDR2 YYNGEE. The CDR3 is 15 residues long. V lost 0 bases, J lost 7 bases, and 13 bases lay in between.